The rows below give T cell receptor beta chains drawn from one sample of a study of vaccination and CD4 T cells after COVID-19. TCRdb re-called the PCR reads with MiXCR, one entry per CDR3 protein. The sample lists about 15,000 distinct CDR3 sequences; around 48% were seen once. What these receptors recognize is not known. Sequenced material: CD4+ T cells from blood, cultured in vitro. The receptors come from a human donor who had recovered from COVID-19. CDR3s include the opening cysteine and the closing phenylalanine or tryptophan. Fields, in order: clone size, D gene, V gene, J gene, CDR3 protein, CDR3 DNA. D genes are given only for firm matches. Clone size, where shown, is once, few, many, or a class for clones that have expanded.

abundance: -
d_gene: -
v_gene: TRBV21-1
j_gene: TRBJ1-1
CDR3aa: CASRTGGEAFF
CDR3nt: TGTGCCAGCAGGACGGGGGGTGAAGCTTTCTTT

abundance: -
d_gene: TRBD1
v_gene: TRBV19
j_gene: TRBJ2-1
CDR3aa: CASSKLQGAGNNEQFF
CDR3nt: TGTGCCAGTAGTAAATTACAGGGGGCTGGGAACAATGAGCAGTTCTTC

abundance: -
d_gene: TRBD1
v_gene: TRBV24-1
j_gene: TRBJ2-1
CDR3aa: CATSDPNDRASSYNEQFF
CDR3nt: TGTGCCACCAGTGACCCGAATGACAGGGCGAGCTCCTACAATGAGCAGTTCTTC

abundance: few
d_gene: TRBD2
v_gene: TRBV20-1
j_gene: TRBJ2-1
CDR3aa: CSAFTGTSGPNEQFF
CDR3nt: TGCAGTGCTTTCACCGGGACTAGCGGGCCTAATGAGCAGTTCTTC

abundance: -
d_gene: -
v_gene: TRBV6-2/TRBV6-3
j_gene: TRBJ1-5
CDR3aa: CASSLGRKRPQHF
CDR3nt: TGTGCCAGCAGTTTGGGACGAAAACGGCCCCAGCATTTT

abundance: once
d_gene: TRBD1
v_gene: TRBV19
j_gene: TRBJ2-1
CDR3aa: CASSSGTGLDEQFF
CDR3nt: TGTGCCAGTAGCTCCGGGACAGGGCTCGATGAGCAGTTCTTC

abundance: -
d_gene: -
v_gene: TRBV2
j_gene: TRBJ2-7
CDR3aa: CASKWDSYEQYF
CDR3nt: TGTGCCAGCAAGTGGGATTCCTACGAGCAGTACTTC

abundance: -
d_gene: TRBD2
v_gene: TRBV7-7
j_gene: TRBJ2-5
CDR3aa: CASSISGRALETQYF
CDR3nt: TGTGCCAGCAGTATTAGCGGGAGGGCCCTGGAGACCCAGTACTTC

abundance: -
d_gene: TRBD2
v_gene: TRBV7-2
j_gene: TRBJ2-7
CDR3aa: CASSLGTSDLYEQYF
CDR3nt: TGTGCCAGCAGCTTAGGCACTAGCGACCTTTACGAGCAGTACTTC

abundance: -
d_gene: -
v_gene: TRBV28
j_gene: TRBJ1-2
CDR3aa: CASTPGDYGYTF
CDR3nt: TGTGCCAGCACCCCTGGCGACTATGGCTACACCTTC

abundance: once
d_gene: -
v_gene: TRBV7-2
j_gene: TRBJ1-2
CDR3aa: CASSFGRFYGYTF
CDR3nt: TGTGCCAGCAGCTTCGGACGGTTCTATGGCTACACCTTC

abundance: -
d_gene: -
v_gene: TRBV11-2
j_gene: TRBJ2-3
CDR3aa: CASSLGVSTDTQYF
CDR3nt: TGTGCCAGCAGCTTGGGGGTGAGCACAGATACGCAGTATTTT